This passage covers 22 T cell receptor beta chains from one sample sequenced in a study of T cells in Graves' hyperthyroidism and ophthalmopathy. TCR beta CDR3 regions were amplified from RNA. TCR CDR3 regions were first amplified by RT-PCR with HTBI primers. From the multiplex PCR reads, TCRdb called clonotypes with MiXCR, one entry per CDR3 protein. The data show approximately 560,000 distinct CDR3 sequences, more than 15% seen once. Input material: blood. The receptors were sampled from a woman aged 25-40 years with Graves' hyperthyroidism.

This sequence joins TRBV6-2 or TRBV6-3 and TRBJ2-3, with 7 bases that match TRBD1. V was clipped by 8 bases and J by 1 base; unmatched bases: 9. The germline CDR1 and CDR2 sequences are MNHEY and SVGEGT. This CDR3 is 15 amino acids long. This chain's CDR3 is CASRPVGTGTDTQYF. The CDR3 nucleotides are TGTGCCAGCCGACCGGTCGGGACAGGCACAGATACGCAGTATTTT.

In this sample, this clonotype turned up many times. This sequence joins TRBV4-1 and TRBJ2-7, with a possible D match to TRBD1 (6 bases). The CDR3 extends over 14 amino acids. The germline V gene encodes CDR1 MGHRA and CDR2 YSYEKL. The V end lost 3 bases, the J end lost 2 bases, and 11 bases lay between the germline ends. The CDR3 region is CASSHSRGTYEQYF. The CDR3 region has the DNA TGCGCCAGCAGCCACTCTAGGGGGACCTACGAGCAGTACTTC.

This chain joins TRBV7-1 and TRBJ2-7; tentative D call: TRBD2 (5 bases). TRBV7-1 is placed among ORFs of uncertain function. V was clipped by 3 bases and J by 2 bases, with 11 bases between them. This CDR3 has 14 residues. Written as DNA, the CDR3 is TGTGCCAGCAGCTCCCAAGTCGGGACCTACGAGCAGTACTTC. Its translation: CASSSQVGTYEQYF.

This clonotype was detected many times. V is TRBV20-1 and J is TRBJ2-7, with D tentatively TRBD2 (5 bases). V lost 5 bases to trimming and J lost 6 bases, with 11 bases between them. Germline V CDR1 and CDR2: DFQATT, SNEGSKA (reference sequence). The CDR3 is 11 residues long. The CDR3 DNA sequence: TGCAGTGCTCCGGAACTAGGCGAGCAGTACTTC. Its translation is CSAPELGEQYF.

The chain employs TRBV6-9 and TRBJ2-5; D might be TRBD1 (6 bases). The V and J ends lost 8 bases and 5 bases respectively, with 15 bases between them. The CDR3 covers 13 residues. Germline loops: CDR1 MNHGY, CDR2 SVAAGI. The CDR3 loop is CASGWTTGETQYF. For the CDR3, the DNA is TGTGCCAGCGGTTGGACAACAGGGGAGACCCAGTACTTC.

This clonotype was detected ten times or more. The V and J genes are TRBV5-1 and TRBJ2-1; D ambiguous. The length of the CDR3 is 14 residues. Germline assignment: CDR1 SGHRS and CDR2 YFSETQ. Trimming removed 3 bases from V and 2 bases from J, with 9 bases in between. The CDR3 DNA is TGCGCCAGCAGCTCTGGCAACACCTACAATGAGCAGTTCTTC. The encoded protein is CASSSGNTYNEQFF.

This clonotype came up a few times. At one boundary the junction diverges from the germline segment, which might be a read error. The chain carries TRBV5-1 and TRBJ2-1, with 9 bases fitting TRBD2. CDR3 length equals 15 residues. The germline V gene has CDR1 SGHRS and CDR2 YFSETQ. CDR3 DNA: TGCGCCAGCAGCCGAGGTAGCGGGGGATACAATGAGCAGCTCTTC. It specifies CASSRGSGGYNEQLF.

This clonotype was detected ten times or more. The chain is built from TRBV28 and TRBJ1-3; 10 bases are shared with TRBD1. Trimming took 4 bases from V and 6 from J; bases not matched to a gene: 6. The germline V gene has CDR1 MDHEN and CDR2 SYDVKM. This CDR3 has 15 residues. CDR3 protein: CASSSGGTGVNTIYF. Here the CDR3 DNA reads TGTGCCAGCAGTTCCGGCGGGACAGGGGTAAACACCATATATTTT.

The DNA for the CDR3 is TGTGCCAGCGGCGTGGTGAACACCGGGGAGCTGTTTTTT. It is translated as CASGVVNTGELFF. The chain joins TRBV5-5 to TRBJ2-2; no firm D call. V was cut by 7 bases and J by 1 base, with 8 bases left in between. There are 13 residues in the CDR3. The V gene's germline CDR1 is SGHKS and CDR2 YYEKEE (reference sequence). Full variable domain (outside the CDR3, taken from reference TRBV5-5 and TRBJ2-2): DAGVTQSPTHLIKTRGQQVTLRCSPISGHKSVSWYQQVLGQGPQFIFQYYEKEERGRGNFPDRFSARQFPNYSSELNVNALLLGDSALYLCASGVVNTGELFFGEGSRLTVL.

The sample holds a few counts of this clonotype. This chain joins TRBV3-1 and TRBJ2-2; weak D call: TRBD2 (6 bases). The CDR3 has 18 residues. Per the germline V gene, CDR1 is LGHDT and CDR2 is YNNKEL (reference sequence). V gave up 2 bases and J gave up 0 bases, with 16 bases separating them. CDR3 in DNA: TGTGCCAGCAGCCAACCACATGGGGGGAGAACGAACACCGGGGAGCTGTTTTTT. Protein: CASSQPHGGRTNTGELFF.

This clonotype occurred a few times. The chain employs TRBV4-1 and TRBJ2-7; 10 bases align to TRBD1. The junction had 5 bases not matched to a gene; V was cut back by 0 bases and J by 3 bases. CDR1 MGHRA and CDR2 YSYEKL come from the germline V gene. The CDR3 contains 16 residues. This CDR3 reads CASSQDRGQGSYEQYF. The CDR3 DNA sequence: TGCGCCAGCAGCCAAGATCGGGGACAGGGGAGCTACGAGCAGTACTTC.

This clonotype was detected ten times or more. J is TRBJ2-3 and V is TRBV11-2; D is unclear. V lost 0 bases to trimming and J lost 6 bases, with 10 bases between them. The CDR3 is 14 residues long. CDR1 is SGHAT, CDR2 FQNNGV, per germline. CDR3 sequence reads: CASSLDLVLDTQYF. CDR3 bases: TGTGCCAGCAGCTTAGATCTAGTTTTGGATACGCAGTATTTT.

This clonotype was observed a few times. The J gene is TRBJ1-4, the V gene TRBV6-1; 9 bases agree with TRBD1. The germline CDR1 and CDR2 sequences are MNHNS and SASEGT. V dropped 6 bases and J dropped 8; count of bases not matched to a gene: 7. This CDR3 region has 14 residues. The DNA for the CDR3 is TGTGCCAGCAGATTACAGGGGGCTCAGGAAAAACTGTTTTTT. It is translated as CASRLQGAQEKLFF.

At least ten counts were recorded for this clonotype. This chain joins TRBV6-1 and TRBJ1-5; D unclear. V was shortened by 4 bases and J by 1 base, with 17 bases between the two germline ends. Germline loops: CDR1 MNHNS, CDR2 SASEGT. The length of the CDR3 is 17 residues. The CDR3: CASSARGLVASNQPQHF. The CDR3 DNA is TGTGCCAGCAGTGCCCGAGGTCTCGTTGCCAGCAATCAGCCCCAGCATTTT.

The rearrangement uses TRBV4-1 and TRBJ2-1, with a tentative D call TRBD2 (5 bases). Germline V lookup: CDR1 MGHRA, CDR2 YSYEKL. This CDR3 is 16 amino acids long. Between the trimmed V and J ends, which lost 1 base and 0 bases, there was a span of 10 bases. This CDR3 is CASSQARASSYNEQFF. The CDR3 DNA sequence: TGCGCCAGCAGCCAAGCGAGGGCTAGCTCCTACAATGAGCAGTTCTTC.

This clonotype was detected many times. CDR3 sequence (DNA): TGTGCCAGCAGCTTAGTCCAGGGGGATCAGCCCCAGCATTTT. It yields the protein CASSLVQGDQPQHF. The chain links TRBV7-8 to TRBJ1-5, with TRBD1 matching 7 bases. CDR1 is SGHVS and CDR2 is FQNEAQ in the germline V gene. The CDR3 consists of 14 residues. Trimming removed 1 base from V and 5 bases from J; junction bases left unmatched: 2. Full variable domain (missing parts from reference TRBV7-8 and TRBJ1-5): GAGVSQSPRYKVAKRGQDVALRCDPISGHVSLFWYQQALGQGPEFLTYFQNEAQLDKSGLPSDRFFAERPEGSVSTLKIQRTQQEDSAVYLCASSLVQGDQPQHFGDGTRLSIL.

V is TRBV7-2 and J is TRBJ1-5; D gene unclear. This CDR3 has 12 residues. Trimming took off 4 bases at V and 13 bases at J, with 14 bases between the two ends. Germline V gives CDR1 SGHTA, CDR2 FQGNSA. This CDR3 is CASSSGADTQHF. The CDR3, as DNA: TGTGCCAGCAGCTCCGGAGCAGATACGCAGCATTTT.

This sequence joins TRBV6-2 or TRBV6-3 and TRBJ2-1; D remains unclear. The CDR3 length is 14 residues. Trimming stripped 1 base from V and 6 bases from J, with 10 bases between. CDR1 is MNHEY, CDR2 SVGEGT, per germline. The CDR3 region has the DNA TGTGCCAGCAGTTACTTTGGAAGAGGCAATGAGCAGTTCTTC. Its protein is CASSYFGRGNEQFF.

This chain connects TRBV9 to TRBJ1-1, with D uncertain. CDR3 length equals 15 residues. Germline V gene lookup returns CDR1 SGDLS and CDR2 YYNGEE. Trimming pared 1 base from V and 1 base from J, leaving 11 bases between. This chain's CDR3 is CASSVSSNGNTEAFF. CDR3 nucleotides: TGTGCCAGCAGCGTATCCTCGAACGGGAACACTGAAGCTTTCTTT.

The sample holds a few counts of this clonotype. This chain links TRBV19 with TRBJ1-3; no firm D call. From germline, CDR1 is LNHDA and CDR2 SQIVND (reference sequence). The CDR3 has 15 amino acids. Trimming removed 5 bases from V and 0 bases from J, with 11 bases in between. The CDR3 here is CASSATGSSGNTIYF. Written as DNA, the CDR3 is TGTGCCAGTAGTGCCACTGGAAGCTCTGGAAACACCATATATTTT.

The genes are TRBV3-1 and TRBJ1-3; tentative D call: TRBD1 (5 bases). The CDR3 consists of 18 residues. Per the germline V gene, CDR1 is LGHDT and CDR2 is YNNKEL (reference sequence). The V end lost 3 bases, the J end lost 0 bases, and 18 bases lay between the germline ends. The CDR3 protein is CASSHERPGTGSGNTIYF. The DNA of the CDR3 is TGTGCCAGCAGCCATGAACGACCCGGGACGGGCTCTGGAAACACCATATATTTT.

To note about this clonotype: This may come from a read error, since a much larger clone is one base off. The V and J genes are TRBV29-1 and TRBJ1-2, with D maybe TRBD1 (5 bases). Germline CDR1 is SQVTM and CDR2 is ANQGSEA. The CDR3 sequence is 13 residues long. V gave up 6 bases and J gave up 6 bases, with 17 bases separating them. The CDR3 sequence: CSVLGGAVHGYTF. The CDR3, as DNA: TGCAGCGTCCTAGGTGGGGCGGTCCATGGCTACACCTTC.